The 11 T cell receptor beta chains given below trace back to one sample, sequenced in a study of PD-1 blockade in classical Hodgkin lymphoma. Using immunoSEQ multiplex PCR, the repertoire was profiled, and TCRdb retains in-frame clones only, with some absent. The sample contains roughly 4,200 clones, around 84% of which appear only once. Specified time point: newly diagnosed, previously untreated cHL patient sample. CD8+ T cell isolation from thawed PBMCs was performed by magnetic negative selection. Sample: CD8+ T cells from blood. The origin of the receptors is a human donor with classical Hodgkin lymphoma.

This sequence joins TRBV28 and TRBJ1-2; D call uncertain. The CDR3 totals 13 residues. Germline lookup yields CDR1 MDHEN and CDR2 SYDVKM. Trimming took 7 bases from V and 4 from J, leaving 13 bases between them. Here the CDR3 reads CASKESVGYGYTF. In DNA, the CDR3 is TGTGCCAGCAAGGAATCCGTCGGCTATGGCTACACCTTC.

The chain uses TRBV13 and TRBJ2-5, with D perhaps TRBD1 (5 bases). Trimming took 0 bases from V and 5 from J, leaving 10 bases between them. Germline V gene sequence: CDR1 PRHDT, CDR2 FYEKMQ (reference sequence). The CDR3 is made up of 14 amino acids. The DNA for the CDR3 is TGTGCCAGCAGCTTAGGAGGGGTGTGGGAGACCCAGTACTTC. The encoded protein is CASSLGGVWETQYF.

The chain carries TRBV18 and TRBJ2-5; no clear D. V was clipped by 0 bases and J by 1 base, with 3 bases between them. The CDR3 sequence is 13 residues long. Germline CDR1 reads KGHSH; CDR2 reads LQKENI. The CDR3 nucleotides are TGTGCCAGCTCACCACCCGCCCAAGAGACCCAGTACTTC. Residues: CASSPPAQETQYF.

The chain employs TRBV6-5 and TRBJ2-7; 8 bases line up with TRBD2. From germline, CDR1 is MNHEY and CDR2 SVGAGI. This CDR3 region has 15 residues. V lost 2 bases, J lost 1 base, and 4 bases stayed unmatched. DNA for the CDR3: TGTGCCAGCAGTTACGGAAGCGGGAGTTCCTACGAGCAGTACTTC. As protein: CASSYGSGSSYEQYF.

The CDR3 DNA reads as TGTGCCAGCAGCCCGTGGCGGGAGGGCTACAATGAGCAGTTCTTC. Protein: CASSPWREGYNEQFF. J is TRBJ2-1 and V is TRBV6-5; 9 bases line up with TRBD2. With V trimmed by 6 bases and J by 3 bases, 6 bases remained unmatched. The CDR3 extends over 15 amino acids. Germline loops: CDR1 MNHEY, CDR2 SVGAGI.

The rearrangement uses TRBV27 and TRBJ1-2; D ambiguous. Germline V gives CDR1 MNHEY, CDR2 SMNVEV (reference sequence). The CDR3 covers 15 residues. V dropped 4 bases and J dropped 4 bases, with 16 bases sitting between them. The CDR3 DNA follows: TGTGCCAGCAGTTCGACGGCCGGCCGGGTCTATGGCTACACCTTC. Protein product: CASSSTAGRVYGYTF.

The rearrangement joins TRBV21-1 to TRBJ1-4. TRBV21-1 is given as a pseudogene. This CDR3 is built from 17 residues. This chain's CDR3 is CASSKEGGRSTNEKLFF. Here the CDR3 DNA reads TGTGCCAGCAGCAAAGAGGGGGGGAGGTCAACTAATGAAAAACTGTTTTTT.

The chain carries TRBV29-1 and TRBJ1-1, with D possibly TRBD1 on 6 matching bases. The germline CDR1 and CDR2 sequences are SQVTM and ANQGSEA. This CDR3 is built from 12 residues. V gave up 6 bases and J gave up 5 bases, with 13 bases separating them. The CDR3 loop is CSVSGVITEAFF. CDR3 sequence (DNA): TGCAGCGTCTCAGGGGTGATAACTGAAGCTTTCTTT.

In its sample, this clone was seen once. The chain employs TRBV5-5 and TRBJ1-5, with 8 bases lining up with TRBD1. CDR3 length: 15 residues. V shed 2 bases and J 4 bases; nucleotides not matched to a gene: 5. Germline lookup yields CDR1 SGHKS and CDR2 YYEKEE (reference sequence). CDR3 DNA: TGTGCCAGCAGCTTTTCGCAGGGGGCGAATCAGCCCCAGCATTTT. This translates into CASSFSQGANQPQHF.

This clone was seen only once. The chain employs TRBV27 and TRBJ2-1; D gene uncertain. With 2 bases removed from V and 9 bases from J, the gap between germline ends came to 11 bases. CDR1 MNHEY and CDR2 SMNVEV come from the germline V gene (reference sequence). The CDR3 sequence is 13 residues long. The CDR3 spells CASSLTASVEQFF. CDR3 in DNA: TGTGCCAGCAGTTTAACAGCGTCTGTTGAGCAGTTCTTC.

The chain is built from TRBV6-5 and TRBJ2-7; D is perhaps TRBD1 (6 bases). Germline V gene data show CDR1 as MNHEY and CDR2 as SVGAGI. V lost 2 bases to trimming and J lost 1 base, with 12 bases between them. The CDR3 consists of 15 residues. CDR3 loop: CASSYTGTESYEQYF. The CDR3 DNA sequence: TGTGCCAGCAGTTACACAGGGACGGAATCCTACGAGCAGTACTTC.